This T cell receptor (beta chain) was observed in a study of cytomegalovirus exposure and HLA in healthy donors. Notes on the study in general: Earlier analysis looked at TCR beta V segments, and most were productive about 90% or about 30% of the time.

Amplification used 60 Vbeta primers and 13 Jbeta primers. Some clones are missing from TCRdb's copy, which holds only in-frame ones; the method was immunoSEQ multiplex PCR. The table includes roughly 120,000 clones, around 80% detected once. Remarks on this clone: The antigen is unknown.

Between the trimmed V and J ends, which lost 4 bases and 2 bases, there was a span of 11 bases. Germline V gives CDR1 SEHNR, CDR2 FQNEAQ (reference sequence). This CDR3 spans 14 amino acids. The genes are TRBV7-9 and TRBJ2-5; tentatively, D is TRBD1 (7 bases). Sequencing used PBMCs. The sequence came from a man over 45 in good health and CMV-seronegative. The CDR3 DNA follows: TGTGCCAGCAGCTCTCAGGGGGGACAAGAGACCCAGTACTTC. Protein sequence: CASSSQGGQETQYF. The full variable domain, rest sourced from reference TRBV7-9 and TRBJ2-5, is DTGVSQNPRHKITKRGQNVTFRCDPISEHNRLYWYRQTLGQGPEFLTYFQNEAQLEKSRLLSDRFSAERPKGSFSTLEIQRTEQGDSAMYLCASSSQGGQETQYFGPGTRLLVL.